One sample yielded the 14 T cell receptor beta chains listed below, sequenced in a study of Ad26.COV2.S vaccination and SARS-CoV-2 variants. Only in-frame clones appear in the TCRdb table, and some are missing; sequencing was by immunoSEQ multiplex PCR. The table has 100,000 or so clones, around three quarters seen once; the top ten hold roughly a sixth. Sequencing used peripheral blood, obtained after recovery from COVID-19. The source is a human donor who had recovered from COVID-19.

This chain links TRBV7-2 with TRBJ2-2; D ambiguous. Germline V gene sequence: CDR1 SGHTA, CDR2 FQGNSA. CDR3 size: 15 residues. V was clipped by 6 bases and J by 6 bases, with 17 bases between them. The DNA of the CDR3 is TGTGCCAGCAGACCCGAGGCCGCAGGACCCGGGGAGCTGTTTTTT. Translating it yields CASRPEAAGPGELFF. Full variable domain (rest looked up from reference TRBV7-2 and TRBJ2-2): GAGVSQSPSNKVTEKGKDVELRCDPISGHTALYWYRQSLGQGLEFLIYFQGNSAPDKSGLPSDRFSAERTGGSVSTLTIQRTQQEDSAVYLCASRPEAAGPGELFFGEGSRLTVL.

The sample holds a few counts of this clone. V usage is TRBV5-4 and J usage is TRBJ2-1; D is undetermined. V was pared by 0 bases and J by 5 bases, with 3 bases between. Germline CDR1 and CDR2: SGHNT and YYREEE (reference sequence). The CDR3 is 12 residues long. The CDR3 loop is CASSLANNEQFF. DNA of the CDR3: TGTGCCAGCAGCTTGGCGAACAATGAGCAGTTCTTC. The variable domain in full, with the rest retrieved from reference TRBV5-4 and TRBJ2-1, is ETGVTQSPTHLIKTRGQQVTLRCSSQSGHNTVSWYQQALGQGPQFIFQYYREEENGRGNFPPRFSGLQFPNYSSELNVNALELDDSALYLCASSLANNEQFFGPGTRLTVL.

The gene calls are TRBV19 and TRBJ1-2, with 7 bases that match TRBD1. This CDR3 contains 14 residues. V trimming: 8 bases; J trimming: 1 base; junction bases outside the gene matches: 7. Germline lookup yields CDR1 LNHDA and CDR2 SQIVND (reference sequence). CDR3 DNA: TGTGCCAGTTCGAGACAGGGAAATAACTATGGCTACACCTTC. Its protein product is CASSRQGNNYGYTF.

The V and J genes are TRBV5-4 and TRBJ1-2; TRBD1 matches at 7 bases. Per the germline V gene, CDR1 is SGHNT and CDR2 is YYREEE (reference sequence). The CDR3 sequence is 14 residues long. V dropped 2 bases and J dropped 4; count of bases not matched to a gene: 5. The CDR3 DNA sequence: TGTGCCAGCAGCTTAGGACAGGAGACCTATGGCTACACCTTC. This codes for CASSLGQETYGYTF. The complete variable domain, with remaining parts taken from reference TRBV5-4 and TRBJ1-2, reads ETGVTQSPTHLIKTRGQQVTLRCSSQSGHNTVSWYQQALGQGPQFIFQYYREEENGRGNFPPRFSGLQFPNYSSELNVNALELDDSALYLCASSLGQETYGYTFGSGTRLTVV.

The V and J genes are TRBV7-9 and TRBJ2-1; either TRBD1 or TRBD2 may fit D (5 bases each). CDR3 length: 16 residues. Trimming cost V 4 bases and J 5 bases, with 18 bases left between them. Germline lookup yields CDR1 SEHNR and CDR2 FQNEAQ (reference sequence). CDR3 region: CASSSLPGRGNNEQFF. In DNA form, the CDR3 reads TGTGCCAGCAGCTCCCTGCCAGGGAGAGGAAACAATGAGCAGTTCTTC.

This sequence joins TRBV29-1 and TRBJ2-3; the D gene is possibly TRBD1 (6 bases). Trimming left V 7 bases short and J 3 bases short, with 14 bases between. Germline-derived CDR1 and CDR2 are SQVTM and ANQGSEA. The CDR3 loop spans 13 amino acids. DNA of the CDR3: TGCAGCGGCAACCCCAGGGGAACAGATACGCAGTATTTT. This codes for CSGNPRGTDTQYF.

V gene TRBV14 combines with J gene TRBJ2-2; D not certain. The ends were cut back, 5 bases at V and 3 bases at J, with 10 bases in the middle. Germline-derived CDR1 and CDR2 are SGHDN and FVKESK. The CDR3 spans 14 residues. Here the CDR3 DNA reads TGTGCCAGCAGCGCAAGGTGGGACACCGGGGAGCTGTTTTTT. It is translated as CASSARWDTGELFF. Full variable domain (rest looked up from reference TRBV14 and TRBJ2-2): EAGVTQFPSHSVIEKGQTVTLRCDPISGHDNLYWYRRVMGKEIKFLLHFVKESKQDESGMPNNRFLAERTGGTYSTLKVQPAELEDSGVYFCASSARWDTGELFFGEGSRLTVL.

The chain uses TRBV5-1 and TRBJ2-7; no clear D gene. V lost 0 bases, J lost 1 base, and 11 bases lay in between. The CDR3 spans 15 residues. Per the germline V gene, CDR1 is SGHRS and CDR2 is YFSETQ. The CDR3 coding sequence is TGCGCCAGCAGCTTGGCTGGCAGCCTGTCCTACGAGCAGTACTTC. As protein: CASSLAGSLSYEQYF. The entire variable domain, with the rest obtained from reference TRBV5-1 and TRBJ2-7, is as follows: KAGVTQTPRYLIKTRGQQVTLSCSPISGHRSVSWYQQTPGQGLQFLFEYFSETQRNKGNFPGRFSGRQFSNSRSEMNVSTLELGDSALYLCASSLAGSLSYEQYFGPGTRLTVT.

This rearrangement joins TRBV5-1 to TRBJ2-2, with 10 bases lining up with TRBD1. Germline-derived CDR1 and CDR2 are SGHRS and YFSETQ. The CDR3 is 15 residues long. V shed 4 bases, J shed 3 bases, and the junction held 3 bases outside the gene matches. Here the CDR3 DNA reads TGCGCCAGCAGCCCCGGGACAGGGGACACCGGGGAGCTGTTTTTT. This sequence encodes CASSPGTGDTGELFF.

The chain couples TRBV28 to TRBJ2-7, with 8 bases matching TRBD1. V dropped 5 bases and J dropped 4; count of bases not matched to a gene: 10. CDR3 length: 15 amino acids. Germline V CDR1 and CDR2: MDHEN, SYDVKM. The CDR3 protein is CASSTPTGGKYEQYF. The CDR3 DNA reads as TGTGCCAGCAGTACCCCCACAGGGGGGAAGTACGAGCAGTACTTC.

V and J are TRBV7-9 and TRBJ1-1; D remains ambiguous. The CDR3 has 13 residues. The V end lost 3 bases, the J end lost 0 bases, and 5 bases lay between the germline ends. Germline V lookup: CDR1 SEHNR, CDR2 FQNEAQ (reference sequence). The DNA of the CDR3 is TGTGCCAGCAGCTTTGGGTTGAACACTGAAGCTTTCTTT. This gives the protein CASSFGLNTEAFF. The full variable domain, completed using reference TRBV7-9 and TRBJ1-1, is DTGVSQNPRHKITKRGQNVTFRCDPISEHNRLYWYRQTLGQGPEFLTYFQNEAQLEKSRLLSDRFSAERPKGSFSTLEIQRTEQGDSAMYLCASSFGLNTEAFFGQGTRLTVV.

This sequence joins TRBV29-1 and TRBJ2-2; 11 nucleotides agree with TRBD2. V dropped 6 bases and J dropped 3; count of bases not matched to a gene: 6. CDR3 length: 15 residues. Per germline, CDR1 SQVTM and CDR2 ANQGSEA. CDR3 region: CSVRLAGTYTGELFF. The CDR3 nucleotides are TGCAGCGTAAGACTAGCGGGAACCTACACCGGGGAGCTGTTTTTT.

This chain links TRBV10-1 with TRBJ1-5; maybe TRBD1 (5 bases). The CDR3 extends over 13 amino acids. V was clipped by 5 bases and J by 5 bases, with 10 bases between them. Germline V CDR1 and CDR2: WNHNN, SYGVQD (reference sequence). CDR3 coding DNA: TGCGCCAGCAGTTCAGGGCCTCATCAGCCCCAGCATTTT. This gives the protein CASSSGPHQPQHF.

Worth noting for this clone: The same CDR3 is also encoded by other DNA sequences in this sample. V and J are TRBV5-4 and TRBJ1-1, with D possibly TRBD1 on 5 matching bases. CDR3 length: 13 residues. V lost 0 bases to trimming and J lost 5 bases, with 8 bases between them. In germline, CDR1 is SGHNT, CDR2 YYREEE (reference sequence). CDR3 DNA sequence: TGTGCCAGCAGCTTGGGGGGGGGAACTGAAGCTTTCTTT. Encoded protein: CASSLGGGTEAFF.